These T cell receptor beta chains were read from a single sample in a study of T cells in Graves' hyperthyroidism and ophthalmopathy. Each CDR3 protein gets one entry after TCRdb re-called the multiplex PCR reads with MiXCR. The table records 250,000 to 400,000 distinct CDR3 sequences, roughly an eighth of them present only once. The sample consisted of blood. These receptors originate from a middle-aged woman with Graves' ophthalmopathy. Both conserved end residues are trimmed from each CDR3. The order of the fields is V gene, CDR3 protein.

TRBV18,ASSPGQGVNQPQH
TRBV20-1,SASLSGQMNTEAF
TRBV6-1,ASSTTVSSGNTIY
TRBV19,ASSIGPHEQY
TRBV20-1,SDAVGVGT
TRBV2,ASWREARSGYT
TRBV30,AWSVGVNTGELF
TRBV3-1,ASSQVGEGQETQY
TRBV11-2,ASSGYPTGELF
TRBV6-6,ASSYSPQLYNEQF
TRBV24-1,ATGGLAGGPVEQF
TRBV6-1,ASSEVRGLGDEQY
TRBV2,ASSVGTGYSPLH
TRBV6-5,ASSYLAGNRAKNIQY
TRBV20-1,SAREVTGGYYEQY
TRBV6-5,ASSYSPPASNQPQH
TRBV5-6,ASSIDGGGQPQH
TRBV11-2,ASSPSGTAHEQY
TRBV29-1,SVEGLAEDNEQF
TRBV28,ASSFHPPKNRGGYGYT
TRBV5-6,ASSITLLAGNEQF
TRBV27,ASSFWTGADTQY
TRBV27,ASSLGGGSTQY
TRBV15,ATSRGWQAVT
TRBV7-9,ASSPKIQRGPAGRGEKLF
TRBV7-2,ASSLWGGASTDTQY
TRBV3-1,ASSRISGNSPLH
TRBV2,ASSEARGPYNEQF
TRBV19,ASRVTDKSQPQH
TRBV19,ASSRQGVYTGELF
TRBV19,ATCQGASYNEQF
TRBV6-1,ASSTRQARGTEAF
TRBV4-1,ASSQDGGPSDTQY
TRBV28,ASSLLQETQY
TRBV2,ASSFNRQVFGYT
TRBV7-2,ASSSHGTSVSYEQY
TRBV12-3/TRBV12-4,ASSFRRKAGDNNEQF
TRBV7-9,ASSLGAGASTEAF
TRBV20-1,SADGHPQETQY
TRBV19,ASKDRDQGDYEQY